The table lists the clone carrying this T cell receptor (beta chain) with a count of one. This entry belongs to a study of CD8 T cells in Susac syndrome. The authors sequenced TCR beta from blood CD8+ and CD4+ T cells. Negative isolation yielded CD8+ and CD4+ T cells; FACS enriched TEMRA cells. Roughly 0.45 to 1 ug RNA was reverse transcribed with random hexamers. TCR beta CDR3 was amplified by immunoSEQ covering 54 Vbeta and 13 Jbeta. TCRdb recomputed calls from the immunoSEQ multiplex PCR reads with MiXCR, one row per CDR3 protein. The repertoire includes fewer than 35,000 distinct CDR3 sequences, 94% of them detected once, and 0.27% sits in the top ten. The sample taken for sequencing was CD8+ T cells from PBMCs. This TCR came from a human donor in good health.

CDR3 bases: TGTGCCAGCAGTTACTCAAGACAGAGCTCTGGAAACACCATATATTTT. Translating it yields CASSYSRQSSGNTIYF. This chain connects TRBV6-5 to TRBJ1-3; a possible D gene is TRBD1 (5 bases). The CDR3 loop spans 16 amino acids. V was trimmed by 0 bases and J by 0 bases, leaving 9 bases between them. Germline V gene lookup returns CDR1 MNHEY and CDR2 SVGAGI.